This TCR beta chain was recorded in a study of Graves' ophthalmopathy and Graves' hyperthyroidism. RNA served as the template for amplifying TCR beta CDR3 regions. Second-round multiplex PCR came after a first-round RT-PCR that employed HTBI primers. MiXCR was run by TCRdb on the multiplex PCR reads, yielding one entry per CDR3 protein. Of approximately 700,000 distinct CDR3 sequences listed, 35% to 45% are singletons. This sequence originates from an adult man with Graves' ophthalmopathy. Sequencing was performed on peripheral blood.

Here the CDR3 reads CASSVEAPGREQYF. In DNA form, the CDR3 reads TGTGCCAGCAGCGTAGAGGCCCCAGGGCGCGAGCAGTACTTC. The rearrangement joins TRBV9 to TRBJ2-7; possibly TRBD1 for D (5 bases). Germline lookup yields CDR1 SGDLS and CDR2 YYNGEE. Deletions cut 0 bases from V and 6 bases from J, with 13 bases between. The CDR3 spans 14 residues.